The TCR beta chain under discussion was sequenced for a study of T-cell memory formation after mild COVID-19 (dated by TCRdb to 2020 to 2022). Looking at the study overall: TCR sequence clusters from the two donors were found to be largely donor specific. The cohort comprised two young, previously healthy adult volunteers, one female and one male. Longitudinal TCRalpha and TCRbeta repertoire sequencing tracked T-cell clones expanding and contracting after mild COVID-19 in a couple of donors.

PBMCs were isolated by Ficoll-Paque density gradient centrifugation. This sample was sequenced with an Illumina NovaSeq 6000. cDNA libraries for TCRalpha and TCRbeta were prepared by 5'RACE using constant-segment primers, with sample barcodes and unique molecular identifiers added. Trizol reagent was used to extract RNA from every sample. Library amplification was performed in two PCR steps, and a second sample barcode and Illumina TruSeq adapters were introduced in the second step. Sequencing of libraries was performed on an Illumina NovaSeq with 2 x 150 bp paired-end reads. The authors processed their data as follows. Reads were demultiplexed and collapsed into UMI-guided consensus sequences with migec v1.2.7. Using mixcr v2.1.11, UMI consensuses were aligned to TRA and TRB V and J templates and then assembled into clonotypes. A clonotype was counted as expanded or contracted only if both edgeR and NoisET called the change significant, with noise models trained on biological replicates. For edgeR calls, a false discovery rate-adjusted p below 0.01 and a log2 fold-change threshold of 1 were applied. As an exploratory analysis of dynamics, max-normalized trajectories of the 1000 most abundant clonotypes were examined with PCA combined with hierarchical clustering. The CD4 or CD8 phenotype of responding clones was assigned using the separately sequenced CD4+ and CD8+ repertoires. TCRdb ran its own pipeline on the public reads, namely fastp trimming at Q25 and MiXCR clone calling, and kept in-frame beta chains. Records with the same CDR3 protein are collapsed into one entry carrying the most frequent genes and DNA. Here the V and J calls rest on TCRdb's processing, not on the authors' analysis. The sample includes about 27,000 distinct CDR3 sequences, with about 7.4% observed a single time. Of the sample, about 14% falls within the top ten clones.

This clonotype was observed a few times. Its antigen specificity is not known. Within one base of it there is no much larger clone, and no base qualities were kept. The germline V and J ends show losses of 11 bases and 0 bases respectively, and no gene match explains 7 bases of the junction. For CDR1 and CDR2, the germline V gene (reference sequence) lists LNHDA and SQIVND. The CDR3 starts with the cysteine, ends with the phenylalanine, and has 14 residues. This entry keeps only the CDR3 DNA: 42 bases, framed from base 1. The study at large found these results: Some responding clones were detected in pre-infection memory, which suggested that pre-existing cross-reactive memory T cells had joined the SARS-CoV-2 response. The second-wave clones that peaked on day 37 were not confirmed to be SARS-CoV-2 specific. Contracting CD4+ clones were located mainly in the CM and EM memory subsets, whereas CD8+ clones were found to be enriched in EMRA. Only a couple of mild cases were covered by the study, and larger cohorts that include severe cases with pre-infection samples were considered necessary. Clones contracting from day 15 to 85 had balanced CD4/CD8 phenotypes, while a second wave expanding from day 15 to 37 was biased towards CD4+.

The rearranged chain carries TRBV19 and TRBJ2-1; TRBD1 aligns with 7 central bases. The clonotype originates from an adult woman who had mild COVID-19 (a few samples of this study predate the infection). The sample titles of this study are shuffled in the database, so cell type and time point are left out; the donor was told from shared clones. Input material: PBMCs or a T cell subset sorted from them (not recorded which). The DNA sequence is as follows: TGTGCCTCAACCCGGGACAGCTCCTACAATGAGCAGTTCTTC. This gives the protein CASTRDSSYNEQFF.